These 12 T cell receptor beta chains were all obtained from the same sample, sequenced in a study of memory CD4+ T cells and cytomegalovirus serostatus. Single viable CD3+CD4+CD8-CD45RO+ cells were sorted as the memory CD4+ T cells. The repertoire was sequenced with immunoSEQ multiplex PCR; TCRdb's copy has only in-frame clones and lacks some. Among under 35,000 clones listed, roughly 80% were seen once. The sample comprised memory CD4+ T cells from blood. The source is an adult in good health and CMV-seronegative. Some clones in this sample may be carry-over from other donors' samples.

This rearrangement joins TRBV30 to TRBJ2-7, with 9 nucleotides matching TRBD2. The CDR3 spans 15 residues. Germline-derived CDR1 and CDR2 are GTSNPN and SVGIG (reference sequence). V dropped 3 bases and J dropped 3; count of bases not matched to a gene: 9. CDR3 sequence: CAWRLKRLAVYEQYF. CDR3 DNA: TGTGCCTGGAGATTAAAGAGACTAGCGGTCTACGAGCAGTACTTC.

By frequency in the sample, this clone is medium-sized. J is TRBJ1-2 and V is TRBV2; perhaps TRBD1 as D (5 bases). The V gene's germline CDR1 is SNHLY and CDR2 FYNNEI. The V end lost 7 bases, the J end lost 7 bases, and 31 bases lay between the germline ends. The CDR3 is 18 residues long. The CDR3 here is CASTYSLGTGPFTGGYTF. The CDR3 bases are TGTGCCAGCACCTACAGCCTTGGGACGGGACCTTTTACCGGTGGCTACACCTTC.

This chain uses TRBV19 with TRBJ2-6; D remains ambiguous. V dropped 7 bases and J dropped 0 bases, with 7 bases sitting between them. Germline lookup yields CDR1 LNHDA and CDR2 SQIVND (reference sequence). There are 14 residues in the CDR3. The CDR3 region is CASIETSGANVLTF. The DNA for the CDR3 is TGTGCCAGTATAGAGACCTCTGGGGCCAACGTCCTGACTTTC.

The CDR3 coding sequence is TGTGCCAGCACCTACCCTAGCGGCACAGATACGCAGTATTTT. Its protein product is CASTYPSGTDTQYF. The chain combines TRBV5-8 with TRBJ2-3; a weak D match, TRBD2 (6 bases). The CDR3 contains 14 residues. Trimming removed 6 bases from V and 1 base from J, with 12 bases in between. Germline V CDR1 and CDR2: SGHTS, YDEGEE.

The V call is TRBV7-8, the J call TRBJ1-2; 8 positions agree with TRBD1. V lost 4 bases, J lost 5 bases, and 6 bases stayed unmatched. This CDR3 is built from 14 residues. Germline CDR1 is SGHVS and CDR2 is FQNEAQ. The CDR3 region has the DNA TGTGCCAGCAGCTCAGGACAGGGCCGATATGGCTACACCTTC. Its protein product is CASSSGQGRYGYTF.

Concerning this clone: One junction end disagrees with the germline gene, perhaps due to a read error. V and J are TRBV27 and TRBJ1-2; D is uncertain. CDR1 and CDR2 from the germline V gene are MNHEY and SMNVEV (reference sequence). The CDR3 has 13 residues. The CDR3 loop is CAGSLAGNYGYTF. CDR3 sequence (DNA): TGTGCCGGCAGTTTGGCCGGTAACTATGGCTACACCTTC.

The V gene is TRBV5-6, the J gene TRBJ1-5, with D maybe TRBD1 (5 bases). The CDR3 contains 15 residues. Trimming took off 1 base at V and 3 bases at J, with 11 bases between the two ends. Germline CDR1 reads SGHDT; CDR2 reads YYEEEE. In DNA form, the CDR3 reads TGTGCCAGCAGCTTGCTCCAGGGAAACAATCAGCCCCAGCATTTT. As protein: CASSLLQGNNQPQHF.

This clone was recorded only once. The CDR3 is CASSPRQGGSEKLFF. CDR3 DNA sequence: TGTGCCAGCAGCCCCAGACAGGGGGGGAGTGAAAAACTGTTTTTT. The chain has TRBV14 and TRBJ1-4, with TRBD1 identical over 9 bases. V lost 4 bases and J lost 7; bases outside the gene matches: 7. This CDR3 has 15 amino acids. The germline V gene has CDR1 SGHDN and CDR2 FVKESK.

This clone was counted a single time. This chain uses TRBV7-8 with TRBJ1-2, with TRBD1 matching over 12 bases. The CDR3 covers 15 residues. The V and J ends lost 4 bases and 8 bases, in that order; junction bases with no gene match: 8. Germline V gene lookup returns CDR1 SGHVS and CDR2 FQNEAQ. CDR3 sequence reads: CASSSTGQGAWGYTF. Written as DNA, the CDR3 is TGTGCCAGCAGCTCAACGGGACAGGGGGCCTGGGGCTACACCTTC.

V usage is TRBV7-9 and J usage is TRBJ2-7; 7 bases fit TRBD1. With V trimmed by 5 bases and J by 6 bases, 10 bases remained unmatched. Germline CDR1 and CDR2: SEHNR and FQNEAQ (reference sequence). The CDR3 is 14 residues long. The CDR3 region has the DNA TGTGCCAGCAGCCTATCGAGTAGGGGGCGCGAGCAGTACTTC. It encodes CASSLSSRGREQYF.

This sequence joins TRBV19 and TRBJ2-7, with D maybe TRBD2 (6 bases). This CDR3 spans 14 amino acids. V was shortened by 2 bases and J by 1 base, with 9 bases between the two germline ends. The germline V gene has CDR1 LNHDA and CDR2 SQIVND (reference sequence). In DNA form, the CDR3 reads TGTGCCAGTAGTATACCGGGACTTTCCTACGAGCAGTACTTC. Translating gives CASSIPGLSYEQYF.

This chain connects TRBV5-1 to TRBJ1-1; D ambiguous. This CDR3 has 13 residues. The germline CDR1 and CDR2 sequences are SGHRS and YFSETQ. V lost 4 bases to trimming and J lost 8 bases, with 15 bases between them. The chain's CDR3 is CASSIDTGREAFF. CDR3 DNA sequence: TGCGCCAGCAGCATAGACACTGGAAGGGAAGCTTTCTTT.